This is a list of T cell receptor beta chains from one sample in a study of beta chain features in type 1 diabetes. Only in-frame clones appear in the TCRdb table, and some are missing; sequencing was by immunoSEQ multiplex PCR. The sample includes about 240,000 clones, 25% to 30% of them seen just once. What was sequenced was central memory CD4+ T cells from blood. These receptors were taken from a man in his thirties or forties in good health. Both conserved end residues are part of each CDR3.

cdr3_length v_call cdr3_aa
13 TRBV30 CAWSVNEGNEQFF
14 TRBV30 CAWSPDSKTYEQYF
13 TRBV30 CAWSTDSNQPQHF
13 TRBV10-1 CASSESPRGPCHF
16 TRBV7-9 CASRRGGDGLNGELFF
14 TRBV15 CATSVQRQNIGYTF
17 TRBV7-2 CASSSAGRAGNTGELFF
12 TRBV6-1 CASSEKTDTQYF
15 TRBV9 CASSPRTAPSGTQYF
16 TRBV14 CASSPGAYSNNEKLFF
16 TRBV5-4 CASSSGTSGSYNEQFF
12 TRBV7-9 CASSFIDYEQYF
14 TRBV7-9 CASSPPGQVYEQYF
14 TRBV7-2 CASSLNGLVGEQFF
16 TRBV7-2 CASSPFGGRASGEQYF
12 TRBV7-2 CASSLGGPTQYF
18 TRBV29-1 CSVRGLGQGNDGANVLTF
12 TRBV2 CASQTGVYGYTF
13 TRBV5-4 CASSEDYYNEQFF
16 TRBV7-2 CASSRERAGENNEQFF
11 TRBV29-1 CSVVGVRGYTF
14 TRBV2 CASTPTSGTSSQYF
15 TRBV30 CACPASFLGTDTQYF
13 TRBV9 CASSDGVYRTQYF
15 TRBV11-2 CASSYSGGKTDTQYF
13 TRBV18 CASSPGANQPQHF
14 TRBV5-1 CASSLADRVGGYTF
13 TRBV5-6 CASSRGWDYEQYF
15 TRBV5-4 CASSSSDRRYNEQFF
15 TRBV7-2 CASSLGTVTNEKLFF
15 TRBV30 CAWRLGNSGANVLTF
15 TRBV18 CASSPPQGAKNIQYF
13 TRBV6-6 CASRDSGANVLTF
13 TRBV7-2 CASSFKLQETQYF
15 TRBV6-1 CASSRRQGATDTQYF
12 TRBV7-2 CASSFTTRMQFF
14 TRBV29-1 CSVERGTGSHEQYF
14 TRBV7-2 CASSLAQRNSPLHF
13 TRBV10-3 CAISGRSDDEQFF
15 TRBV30 CAWRTSGGDYNEQFF
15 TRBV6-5 CASSKTGGPNEKLFF
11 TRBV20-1 CSGKREYEQYF
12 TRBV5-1 CASSLMNTEAFF
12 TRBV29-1 CSVFRAGNTIYF